The clone carrying this T cell receptor (beta chain) was detected ten times or more. This record belongs to a study of regulatory T cells in long-lasting Graves disease. V lost 2 bases and J lost 4, with 11 bases in between. This CDR3 comprises 13 residues. The V gene's germline CDR1 is DFQATT and CDR2 SNEGSKA (reference sequence). Time point given: newly diagnosed GD, antithyroid drugs for less than 3 months. Researchers made the TCR library from RNA that was extracted from PBMCs. Libraries of TCR beta came from iRepertoire HTBI primers plus Arm-PCR of CDR3 regions. TCRdb called the multiplex PCR reads again in MiXCR, with one record for every CDR3 protein. The sample lists a few hundred thousand distinct CDR3 sequences; approximately 10% were seen once. These data also featured in a second study, about T cells in Graves' hyperthyroidism and ophthalmopathy.

The sequence derives from a woman under 30 with Graves disease. The chain has TRBV20-1 and TRBJ1-2; D might be TRBD1 (5 bases). Sequencing used peripheral blood mononuclear cells (PBMCs), obtained at new diagnosis, from a patient treated with antithyroid drugs. The CDR3 protein is CSARLWGTYGYTF. The CDR3 bases are TGCAGTGCTAGACTGTGGGGCACCTATGGCTACACCTTC.